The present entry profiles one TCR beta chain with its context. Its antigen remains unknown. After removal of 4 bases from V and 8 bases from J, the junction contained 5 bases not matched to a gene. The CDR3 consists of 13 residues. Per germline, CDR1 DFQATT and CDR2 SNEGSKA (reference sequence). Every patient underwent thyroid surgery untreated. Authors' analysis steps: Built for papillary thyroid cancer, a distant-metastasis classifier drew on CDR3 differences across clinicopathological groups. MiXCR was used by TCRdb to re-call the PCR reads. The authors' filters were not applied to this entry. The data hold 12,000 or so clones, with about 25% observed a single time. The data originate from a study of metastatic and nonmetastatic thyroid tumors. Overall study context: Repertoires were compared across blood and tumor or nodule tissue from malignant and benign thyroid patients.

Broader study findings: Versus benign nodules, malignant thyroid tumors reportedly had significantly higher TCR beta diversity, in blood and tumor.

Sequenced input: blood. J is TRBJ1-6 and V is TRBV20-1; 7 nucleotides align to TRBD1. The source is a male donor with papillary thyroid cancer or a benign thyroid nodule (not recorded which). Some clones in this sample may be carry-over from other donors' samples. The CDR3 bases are TGCAGTGCTACTTCAGGGGGGGATTCACCCCTCCACTTT. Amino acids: CSATSGGDSPLHF.